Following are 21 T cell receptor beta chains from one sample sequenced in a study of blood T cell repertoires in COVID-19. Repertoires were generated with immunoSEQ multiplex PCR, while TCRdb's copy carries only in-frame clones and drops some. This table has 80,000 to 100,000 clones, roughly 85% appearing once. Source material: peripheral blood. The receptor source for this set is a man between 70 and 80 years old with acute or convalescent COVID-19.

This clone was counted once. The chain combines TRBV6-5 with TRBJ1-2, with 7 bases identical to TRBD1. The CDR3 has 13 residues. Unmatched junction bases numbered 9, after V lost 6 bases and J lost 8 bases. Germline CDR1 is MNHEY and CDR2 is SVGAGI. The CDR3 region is CASSHRGGGGYTF. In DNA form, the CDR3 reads TGTGCCAGCAGCCACAGGGGCGGTGGGGGCTACACCTTC.

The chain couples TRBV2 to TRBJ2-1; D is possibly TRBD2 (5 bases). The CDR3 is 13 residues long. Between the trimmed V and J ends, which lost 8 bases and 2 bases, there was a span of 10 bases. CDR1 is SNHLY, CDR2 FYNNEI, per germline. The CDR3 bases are TGTGCCAGCTCGATCGGGGCCTACAATGAGCAGTTCTTC. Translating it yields CASSIGAYNEQFF.

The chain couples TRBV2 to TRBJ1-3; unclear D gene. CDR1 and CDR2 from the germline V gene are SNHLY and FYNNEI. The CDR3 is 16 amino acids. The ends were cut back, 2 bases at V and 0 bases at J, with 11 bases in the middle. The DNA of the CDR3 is TGTGCCAGCAGTGAAATAGTACCGCGCTCTGGAAACACCATATATTTT. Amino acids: CASSEIVPRSGNTIYF.

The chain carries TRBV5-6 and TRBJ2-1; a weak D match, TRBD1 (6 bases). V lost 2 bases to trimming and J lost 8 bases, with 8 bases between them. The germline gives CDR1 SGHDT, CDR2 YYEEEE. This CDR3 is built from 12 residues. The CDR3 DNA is TGTGCCAGCAGCTTACAGGGCGATGAGCAGTTCTTC. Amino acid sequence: CASSLQGDEQFF.

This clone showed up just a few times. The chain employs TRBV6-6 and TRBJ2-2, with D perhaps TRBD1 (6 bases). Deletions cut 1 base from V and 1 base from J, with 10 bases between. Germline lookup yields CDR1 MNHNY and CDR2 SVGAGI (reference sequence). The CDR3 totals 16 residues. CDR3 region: CASSYLRQVNTGELFF. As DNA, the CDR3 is TGTGCCAGCAGTTACTTGAGACAGGTGAACACCGGGGAGCTGTTTTTT.

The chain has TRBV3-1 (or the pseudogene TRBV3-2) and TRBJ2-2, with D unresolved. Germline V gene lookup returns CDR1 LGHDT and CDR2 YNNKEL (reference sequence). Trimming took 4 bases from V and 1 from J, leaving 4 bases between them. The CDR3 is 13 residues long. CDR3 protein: CASSPQNTGELFF. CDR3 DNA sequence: TGTGCCAGCAGCCCCCAGAACACCGGGGAGCTGTTTTTT.

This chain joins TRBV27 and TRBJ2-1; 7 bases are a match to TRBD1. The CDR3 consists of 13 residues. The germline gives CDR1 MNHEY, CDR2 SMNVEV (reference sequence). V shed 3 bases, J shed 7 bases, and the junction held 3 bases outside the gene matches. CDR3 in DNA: TGTGCCAGCAGTTTTGCCAGGGGGAATGAGCAGTTCTTC. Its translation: CASSFARGNEQFF.

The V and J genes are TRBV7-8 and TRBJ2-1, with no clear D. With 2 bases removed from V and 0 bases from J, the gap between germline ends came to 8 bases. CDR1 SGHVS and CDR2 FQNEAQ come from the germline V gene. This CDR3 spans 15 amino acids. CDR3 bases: TGTGCCAGCAGCTTACCGATGAGCTCCTACAATGAGCAGTTCTTC. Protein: CASSLPMSSYNEQFF.

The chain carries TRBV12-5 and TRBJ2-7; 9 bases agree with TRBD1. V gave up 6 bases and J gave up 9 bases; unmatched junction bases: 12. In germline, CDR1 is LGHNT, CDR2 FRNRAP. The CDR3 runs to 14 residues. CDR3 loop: CASGLPGQGSGQYF. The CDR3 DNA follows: TGTGCTAGTGGCCTGCCGGGACAGGGCTCGGGGCAGTACTTC.

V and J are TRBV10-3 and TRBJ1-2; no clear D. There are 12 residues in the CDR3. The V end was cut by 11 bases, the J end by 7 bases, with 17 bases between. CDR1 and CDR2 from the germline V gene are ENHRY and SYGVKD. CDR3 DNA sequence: TGTGCCTCCCAGCGGCCGCTCGGTGGCTACACCTTC. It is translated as CASQRPLGGYTF.

The CDR3: CASSRGTGGRPMNTEAFF. CDR3 sequence (DNA): TGTGCCAGCAGTAGAGGGACAGGCGGCAGACCCATGAACACTGAAGCTTTCTTT. The chain recombines TRBV27 with TRBJ1-1; 8 bases line up with TRBD1. Trimming took 5 bases from V and 0 from J; bases not matched to a gene: 14. CDR1 MNHEY and CDR2 SMNVEV come from the germline V gene (reference sequence). This CDR3 region has 18 residues.

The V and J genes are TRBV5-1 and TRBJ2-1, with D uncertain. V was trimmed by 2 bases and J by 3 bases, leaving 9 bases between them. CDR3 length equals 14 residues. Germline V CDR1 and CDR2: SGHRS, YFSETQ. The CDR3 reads CASSFNGGYNEQFF. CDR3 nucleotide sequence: TGCGCCAGCAGCTTTAACGGTGGCTACAATGAGCAGTTCTTC. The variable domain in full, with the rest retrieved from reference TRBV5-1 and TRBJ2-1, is KAGVTQTPRYLIKTRGQQVTLSCSPISGHRSVSWYQQTPGQGLQFLFEYFSETQRNKGNFPGRFSGRQFSNSRSEMNVSTLELGDSALYLCASSFNGGYNEQFFGPGTRLTVL.

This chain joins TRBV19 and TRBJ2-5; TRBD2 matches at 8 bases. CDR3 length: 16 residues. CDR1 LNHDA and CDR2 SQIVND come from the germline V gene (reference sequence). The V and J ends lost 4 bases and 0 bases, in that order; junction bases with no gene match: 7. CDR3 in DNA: TGTGCCAGTAGTACCCGCGGGGGGACGTACCAAGAGACCCAGTACTTC. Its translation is CASSTRGGTYQETQYF.

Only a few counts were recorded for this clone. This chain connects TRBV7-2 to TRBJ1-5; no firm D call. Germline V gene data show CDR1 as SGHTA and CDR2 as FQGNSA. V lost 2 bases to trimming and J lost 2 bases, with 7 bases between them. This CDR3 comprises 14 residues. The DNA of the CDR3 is TGTGCCAGCAGCTTACGTCGGGGCAATCAGCCCCAGCATTTT. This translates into CASSLRRGNQPQHF.

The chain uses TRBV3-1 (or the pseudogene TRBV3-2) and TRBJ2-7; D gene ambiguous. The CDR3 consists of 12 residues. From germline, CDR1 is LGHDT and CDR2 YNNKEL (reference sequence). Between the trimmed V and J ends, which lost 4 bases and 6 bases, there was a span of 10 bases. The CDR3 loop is CASSPTRSEQYF. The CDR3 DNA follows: TGTGCCAGCAGCCCGACAAGAAGCGAGCAGTACTTC.

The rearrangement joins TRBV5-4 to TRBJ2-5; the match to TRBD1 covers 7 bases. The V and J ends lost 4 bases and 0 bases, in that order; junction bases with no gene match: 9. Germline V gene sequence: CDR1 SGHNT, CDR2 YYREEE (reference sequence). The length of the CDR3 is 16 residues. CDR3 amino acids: CASSQARTGDQETQYF. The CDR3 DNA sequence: TGTGCCAGCAGCCAAGCCAGGACAGGAGACCAAGAGACCCAGTACTTC.

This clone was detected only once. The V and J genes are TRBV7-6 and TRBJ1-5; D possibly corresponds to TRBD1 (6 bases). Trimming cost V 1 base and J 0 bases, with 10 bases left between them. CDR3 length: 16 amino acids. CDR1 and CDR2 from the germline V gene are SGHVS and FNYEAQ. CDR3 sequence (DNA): TGTGCCAGCAGCTTAGGTGGACAGAGTAGCAATCAGCCCCAGCATTTT. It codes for CASSLGGQSSNQPQHF.

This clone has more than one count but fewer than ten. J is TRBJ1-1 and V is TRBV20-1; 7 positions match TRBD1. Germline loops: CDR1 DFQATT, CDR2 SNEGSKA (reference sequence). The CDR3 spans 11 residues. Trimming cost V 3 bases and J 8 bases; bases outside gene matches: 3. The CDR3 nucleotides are TGCAGTGCTAGTCGACAGGGAGAAGCTTTCTTT. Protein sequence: CSASRQGEAFF.

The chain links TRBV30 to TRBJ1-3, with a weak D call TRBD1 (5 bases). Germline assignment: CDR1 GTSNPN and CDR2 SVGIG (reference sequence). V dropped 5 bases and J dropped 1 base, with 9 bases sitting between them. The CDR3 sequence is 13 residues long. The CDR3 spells CAWEGSSGNTIYF. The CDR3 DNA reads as TGTGCCTGGGAGGGGTCTTCTGGAAACACCATATATTTT.

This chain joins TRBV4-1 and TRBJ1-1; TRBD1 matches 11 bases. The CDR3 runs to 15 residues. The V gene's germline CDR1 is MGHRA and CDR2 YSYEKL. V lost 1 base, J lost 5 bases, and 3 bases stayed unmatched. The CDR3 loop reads CASSQGGQGATEAFF. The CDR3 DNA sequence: TGCGCCAGCAGCCAAGGTGGACAGGGGGCAACTGAAGCTTTCTTT.

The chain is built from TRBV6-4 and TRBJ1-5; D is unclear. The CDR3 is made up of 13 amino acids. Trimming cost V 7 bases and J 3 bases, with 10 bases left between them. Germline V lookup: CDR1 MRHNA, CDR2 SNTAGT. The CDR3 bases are TGTGCCAGCACCCAACAGAACAATCAGCCCCAGCATTTT. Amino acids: CASTQQNNQPQHF.